The TCR beta chain described here comes from a study of human T cells and chemical hapten exposure. The sample's time point: healthy volunteer bleed at 6 weeks. Someone pulled total RNA out of unfractionated whole blood. MiXCR, run by TCRdb on the RACE reads, gives a single entry per CDR3 protein. The sample carries 65,000 or so distinct CDR3 sequences, roughly 6.1% recorded once. This clonotype was seen ten or more times. The ends were cut back, 6 bases at V and 0 bases at J, with 18 bases in the middle. Germline CDR1 DFQATT, CDR2 SNEGSKA (reference sequence). This CDR3 spans 15 amino acids. Specimen: whole blood. The chain employs TRBV20-1 and TRBJ2-7; possible D gene TRBD1, 5 bases. The clonotype comes from a female donor in good health. Some clones in this sample may be carry-over from other donors' samples. For the CDR3, the DNA is TGCAGTGCCACCCAGCCAGGGTCCAGCTCCTACGAGCAGTACTTC. This gives the protein CSATQPGSSSYEQYF.